The 32 T cell receptor beta chains below all came from one sample that was sequenced in a study of blood T cell repertoires in COVID-19. Sequencing was performed with immunoSEQ multiplex PCR; in TCRdb, only in-frame clones are kept and a portion is missing. The table records a few hundred thousand clones, around 91% of them present only once. The source material was PBMCs or T cells enriched from blood (not recorded which). Every receptor here comes from a man under 40 who had recovered from COVID-19.

The chain has TRBV9 and TRBJ1-2, with 8 nucleotides matching TRBD1. V dropped 3 bases and J dropped 4; count of bases not matched to a gene: 5. CDR3 size: 14 residues. Per the germline V gene, CDR1 is SGDLS and CDR2 is YYNGEE. As DNA, the CDR3 is TGTGCCAGCAGCGCACTTCAGGGGGCCTATGGCTACACCTTC. This encodes CASSALQGAYGYTF. Combining the CDR3 with reference TRBV9 and TRBJ1-2 gives the whole variable domain DSGVTQTPKHLITATGQRVTLRCSPRSGDLSVYWYQQSLDQGLQFLIQYYNGEERAKGNILERFSAQQFPDLHSELNLSSLELGDSALYFCASSALQGAYGYTFGSGTRLTVV.

The rearrangement joins TRBV10-3 to TRBJ2-2, with D maybe TRBD1 (6 bases). The CDR3 extends over 16 amino acids. V was clipped by 6 bases and J by 6 bases, with 20 bases between them. Germline V gene lookup returns CDR1 ENHRY and CDR2 SYGVKD. CDR3: CAIRDTGLGDAGELFF. The CDR3 region has the DNA TGTGCCATCAGGGATACAGGGTTGGGCGATGCCGGGGAGCTGTTTTTT.

The V and J genes are TRBV7-2 and TRBJ2-3; 7 bases are shared with TRBD1. Germline V gene lookup returns CDR1 SGHTA and CDR2 FQGNSA. V lost 5 bases and J lost 1; bases outside the gene matches: 9. This CDR3 has 16 residues. CDR3 DNA sequence: TGTGCCAGCAGCATGGGACAGTCTCTCCGCACAGATACGCAGTATTTT. Its translation is CASSMGQSLRTDTQYF.

The rearrangement uses TRBV7-6 and TRBJ2-3, with D possibly matching TRBD2 (6 bases). Germline V gene sequence: CDR1 SGHVS, CDR2 FNYEAQ. The CDR3 has 15 amino acids. The V and J ends lost 2 bases and 4 bases respectively, with 13 bases between them. The CDR3 spells CASSLSSLAADTQYF. The DNA of the CDR3 is TGTGCCAGCAGCTTATCATCACTAGCAGCAGATACGCAGTATTTT.

This rearrangement joins TRBV14 to TRBJ2-7; TRBD1 is a possible D gene (5 bases). The CDR3 is 12 amino acids. Germline CDR1 SGHDN, CDR2 FVKESK. V shed 1 base and J shed 9 bases, with 10 bases lying between them. The CDR3 DNA is TGTGCCAGCAGCCAAGGGGCTAGGGGGCAGTACTTC. It translates to CASSQGARGQYF.

CDR3 in amino acids: CASRASGQFSNQPQHF. The CDR3 DNA follows: TGTGCCAGTAGGGCCTCGGGACAGTTTAGCAATCAGCCCCAGCATTTT. This sequence joins TRBV19 and TRBJ1-5, with 7 bases aligning to TRBD1. CDR3 size: 16 residues. After removal of 6 bases from V and 0 bases from J, the junction contained 8 bases not matched to a gene. Germline assignment: CDR1 LNHDA and CDR2 SQIVND (reference sequence).

This chain connects TRBV12-3 or TRBV12-4 to TRBJ2-2; a weak D match, TRBD2 (5 bases). This CDR3 comprises 13 residues. V lost 6 bases to trimming and J lost 5 bases, with 10 bases between them. The DNA for the CDR3 is TGTGCCAGCAGCCTAAGGGAGACCGGGGAGCTGTTTTTT. Protein sequence: CASSLRETGELFF.

The V call is TRBV28, the J call TRBJ2-1; TRBD1 aligns across 10 bases. Germline V gene data show CDR1 as MDHEN and CDR2 as SYDVKM. V shed 8 bases, J shed 7 bases, and the junction held 5 bases outside the gene matches. This CDR3 is 13 amino acids long. The CDR3 protein is CASGQGEWNEQFF. CDR3 nucleotides: TGTGCCAGCGGACAGGGGGAGTGGAATGAGCAGTTCTTC.

J is TRBJ2-5 and V is TRBV19; tentatively, D is TRBD1 (5 bases). CDR1 and CDR2 from the germline V gene are LNHDA and SQIVND (reference sequence). Deletions cut 5 bases from V and 7 bases from J, with 14 bases between. The CDR3 runs to 13 residues. DNA for the CDR3: TGTGCCAGTAGTCTATCAGGGATCCCGACCCAGTACTTC. Translation gives CASSLSGIPTQYF.

The gene calls are TRBV19 and TRBJ1-6; perhaps TRBD1 as D (6 bases). Trimming stripped 6 bases from V and 3 bases from J, with 15 bases between. This CDR3 has 16 amino acids. Per germline, CDR1 LNHDA and CDR2 SQIVND (reference sequence). The chain's CDR3 is CASSAGGDNYNSPLHF. The CDR3 coding sequence is TGTGCCAGTAGCGCGGGGGGGGACAACTATAATTCACCCCTCCACTTT.

This chain's CDR3 is CASRLGSVKNIQYF. DNA of the CDR3: TGTGCCAGCAGGCTCGGGTCGGTCAAAAACATTCAGTACTTC. This rearrangement joins TRBV28 to TRBJ2-4; D uncertain. Germline loops: CDR1 MDHEN, CDR2 SYDVKM. Trimming removed 6 bases at V and 3 bases at J, with 12 bases between. The CDR3 is 14 amino acids.

The chain recombines TRBV10-2 with TRBJ2-1, with 15 positions matching TRBD2. The CDR3 has 16 residues. Germline loops: CDR1 WSHSY, CDR2 SAAADI. Trimming cost V 3 bases and J 7 bases; bases outside gene matches: 4. The CDR3 spells CASSDKGTSGRNEQFF. DNA for the CDR3: TGCGCCAGCAGTGATAAAGGGACTAGCGGGAGGAATGAGCAGTTCTTC.

This clone was counted only a few times. CDR3 loop: CASSKERGEQYF. CDR3 in DNA: TGTGCCAGCAGCAAAGAACGGGGCGAGCAGTACTTC. This chain uses TRBV7-9 with TRBJ2-7; perhaps TRBD2 as D (5 bases). Trimming cost V 5 bases and J 6 bases, with 11 bases left between them. Per the germline V gene, CDR1 is SEHNR and CDR2 is FQNEAQ (reference sequence). This CDR3 is built from 12 residues.

The J gene is TRBJ2-7, the V gene TRBV11-2; D is ambiguous. The germline V gene encodes CDR1 SGHAT and CDR2 FQNNGV. This CDR3 has 14 residues. Between the trimmed V and J ends, which lost 4 bases and 2 bases, there was a span of 12 bases. CDR3 sequence: CASSSGPGTYEQYF. The CDR3 nucleotides are TGTGCCAGCAGCTCCGGTCCAGGAACCTACGAGCAGTACTTC.

The rearrangement joins TRBV3-1 (or the pseudogene TRBV3-2) to TRBJ1-1; possible D gene TRBD1, 6 bases. Germline-derived CDR1 and CDR2 are LGHDT and YNNKEL (reference sequence). V gave up 7 bases and J gave up 8 bases, with 20 bases separating them. The CDR3 loop spans 14 amino acids. The CDR3 nucleotides read TGTGCCAGCAACAAAGGTCAGGGGTTTAGCGAAGCTTTCTTT. It codes for CASNKGQGFSEAFF.

The V and J genes are TRBV10-3 and TRBJ2-3, with D possibly TRBD2 on 6 matching bases. Germline assignment: CDR1 ENHRY and CDR2 SYGVKD. The germline V and J ends were trimmed by 6 bases and 3 bases, with 13 bases remaining between them. The length of the CDR3 is 14 residues. CDR3 nucleotide sequence: TGTGCCATCAGACCGGGACTTAATACAGATACGCAGTATTTT. It specifies CAIRPGLNTDTQYF.

The rearrangement joins TRBV5-1 to TRBJ2-5, with D maybe TRBD2 (6 bases). The germline CDR1 and CDR2 sequences are SGHRS and YFSETQ. The CDR3 runs 12 residues. V lost 4 bases to trimming and J lost 9 bases, with 13 bases between them. This chain's CDR3 is CASSPGEGAQYF. CDR3 DNA: TGCGCCAGCAGCCCGGGGGAAGGAGCCCAGTACTTC. The full variable domain, completed using reference TRBV5-1 and TRBJ2-5, is KAGVTQTPRYLIKTRGQQVTLSCSPISGHRSVSWYQQTPGQGLQFLFEYFSETQRNKGNFPGRFSGRQFSNSRSEMNVSTLELGDSALYLCASSPGEGAQYFGPGTRLLVL.

The chain links TRBV7-2 to TRBJ2-3; TRBD1 agrees at 11 bases. The V gene end was trimmed by 5 bases and the J gene end by 3 bases; junction bases not matched to a gene: 10. Looked up from germline, CDR1 is SGHTA and CDR2 is FQGNSA. The CDR3 spans 17 residues. The CDR3 spells CASSLQAGQGATDTQYF. Written as DNA, the CDR3 is TGTGCCAGCAGCCTCCAGGCAGGACAGGGGGCAACAGATACGCAGTATTTT.

V is TRBV21-1 and J is TRBJ2-5; no DNA check was done on the table's D call, TRBD2. TRBV21-1 is listed as a pseudogene. This CDR3 region has 17 residues. In nucleotides, the CDR3 is TGTGCCAGCAGCAAAGGGGGCGGGAGGGCCGGACAAGAGACCCAGTACTTC. Protein: CASSKGGGRAGQETQYF.

V is TRBV28 and J is TRBJ1-5, with TRBD1 as a possible D gene (6 bases). Germline V gene sequence: CDR1 MDHEN, CDR2 SYDVKM. The CDR3 extends over 13 amino acids. V was trimmed by 4 bases and J by 5 bases, leaving 9 bases between them. CDR3: CASSSTGYQPQHF. The CDR3 bases are TGTGCCAGCAGTTCCACAGGGTATCAGCCCCAGCATTTT.

This chain uses TRBV2 with TRBJ2-3, with 7 bases identical to TRBD1. With 10 bases clipped from V and 0 bases from J, the junction kept 7 bases outside the gene matches. CDR1 is SNHLY and CDR2 is FYNNEI in the germline V gene. The CDR3 has 14 residues. The CDR3 here is CATKGGTSTDTQYF. The CDR3 coding sequence is TGTGCCACCAAAGGGGGCACCAGCACAGATACGCAGTATTTT.

The chain carries TRBV7-9 and TRBJ1-5; TRBD1 matches 7 bases. Trimming removed 4 bases from V and 0 bases from J; junction bases left unmatched: 6. Germline CDR1 is SEHNR and CDR2 is FQNEAQ (reference sequence). CDR3 length: 16 residues. CDR3 sequence: CASSSGQADSNQPQHF. The CDR3 bases are TGTGCCAGCAGCTCTGGACAGGCTGATAGCAATCAGCCCCAGCATTTT.

The DNA of the CDR3 is TGTGCCAGCAGACTAGCGGGAGTCCCCAATGAGCAGTTCTTC. Protein: CASRLAGVPNEQFF. This chain connects TRBV2 to TRBJ2-1, with 11 bases lining up with TRBD2. CDR1 and CDR2 (germline): SNHLY, FYNNEI. This CDR3 region has 14 residues. Losses at the gene ends were 6 bases for V and 6 bases for J; bases not matched to a gene: 4.

This sequence joins TRBV5-1 and TRBJ2-5; the match to TRBD2 covers 13 bases. Unmatched junction bases numbered 8, after V lost 7 bases and J lost 5 bases. This CDR3 has 15 amino acids. Germline V CDR1 and CDR2: SGHRS, YFSETQ. The CDR3 DNA reads TGCGCCAGCCAGAAAACTAGCGGGAGGGTGGAGACCCAGTACTTC. Protein sequence: CASQKTSGRVETQYF.

The rearrangement uses TRBV18 and TRBJ1-1; D gene unclear. The CDR3 contains 15 residues. Germline V gives CDR1 KGHSH, CDR2 LQKENI. Trimming took off 4 bases at V and 1 base at J, with 13 bases between the two ends. In DNA form, the CDR3 reads TGTGCCAGCTCACTGTCAGAAACCCAGAACACTGAAGCTTTCTTT. It yields the protein CASSLSETQNTEAFF. The complete variable domain, with remaining parts taken from reference TRBV18 and TRBJ1-1, reads NAGVMQNPRHLVRRRGQEARLRCSPMKGHSHVYWYRQLPEEGLKFMVYLQKENIIDESGMPKERFSAEFPKEGPSILRIQQVVRGDSAAYFCASSLSETQNTEAFFGQGTRLTVV.

This clone is a singleton in its sample. The genes are TRBV30 and TRBJ1-5; D remains ambiguous. Deletions cut 0 bases from V and 6 bases from J, with 9 bases between. Germline V gene sequence: CDR1 GTSNPN, CDR2 SVGIG (reference sequence). This CDR3 comprises 13 residues. The CDR3 DNA sequence: TGTGCCTGGAGTGTTGGGTACAGTCAGCCCCAGCATTTT. As protein: CAWSVGYSQPQHF.

This clone was seen just once. The V gene is TRBV7-3, the J gene TRBJ2-2; a weak D match, TRBD1 (6 bases). Germline V gene lookup returns CDR1 SGHTA and CDR2 FQGTGA. The CDR3 contains 13 residues. V lost 4 bases to trimming and J lost 8 bases, with 11 bases between them. CDR3 residues: CASSSITGGELFF. DNA of the CDR3: TGTGCCAGCAGCTCCATAACAGGGGGGGAGCTGTTTTTT.

This chain joins TRBV19 and TRBJ2-3, with 7 bases lining up with TRBD2. Germline V gene lookup returns CDR1 LNHDA and CDR2 SQIVND (reference sequence). The CDR3 sequence is 16 residues long. Trimming at V came to 3 bases and at J to 6 bases, leaving 12 bases not matched to a gene. This chain's CDR3 is CASSIAGEAHRDTQYF. In DNA form, the CDR3 reads TGTGCCAGTAGTATTGCGGGGGAGGCCCATAGGGATACGCAGTATTTT.

Here the CDR3 reads CASSLVSGGSPLHF. The CDR3 DNA reads TGTGCCAGCAGTTTAGTGTCAGGGGGCTCACCCCTCCACTTT. V is TRBV27 and J is TRBJ1-6; 8 bases are a match to TRBD1. The CDR3 consists of 14 residues. Germline values: CDR1 MNHEY, CDR2 SMNVEV (reference sequence). The V gene end was trimmed by 2 bases and the J gene end by 10 bases; junction bases not matched to a gene: 4.

The rearrangement links TRBV28 to TRBJ2-2, with a weak D call TRBD2 (6 bases). Germline V CDR1 and CDR2: MDHEN, SYDVKM. V shed 2 bases and J shed 0 bases, with 10 bases lying between them. The CDR3 has 16 amino acids. CDR3 sequence reads: CASSLGSGPNTGELFF. As DNA, the CDR3 is TGTGCCAGCAGTTTAGGTAGCGGACCGAACACCGGGGAGCTGTTTTTT.

This clone was recorded only once. The rearrangement joins TRBV4-1 to TRBJ1-4, with a weak D call TRBD1 (5 bases). There are 16 residues in the CDR3. Germline CDR1 reads MGHRA; CDR2 reads YSYEKL. V dropped 4 bases and J dropped 0 bases, with 12 bases sitting between them. CDR3 residues: CASSLGLATTNEKLFF. The CDR3 nucleotides are TGCGCCAGCAGCCTGGGACTAGCGACAACTAATGAAAAACTGTTTTTT.

This chain connects TRBV5-4 to TRBJ2-7; possible D gene TRBD1, 5 bases. The germline gives CDR1 SGHNT, CDR2 YYREEE (reference sequence). There are 14 residues in the CDR3. Trimming took off 2 bases at V and 3 bases at J, with 12 bases between the two ends. CDR3 bases: TGTGCCAGCAGCTTAGGAGACAGTCTCTACGAGCAGTACTTC. It codes for CASSLGDSLYEQYF.